Each of the 20 T cell receptor beta chains below was sequenced from the same sample in a study of T cells in Graves' hyperthyroidism and ophthalmopathy. Amplification yielded TCR beta CDR3 regions, with RNA transcripts as the source. Primed by the HTBI set, a first-round RT-PCR was run on the TCR CDR3. Each CDR3 protein gets one entry after TCRdb re-called the multiplex PCR reads with MiXCR. The sample lists more than 300,000 distinct CDR3 sequences; about 17% were seen once. Source material: blood. These receptors were taken from a young woman with Graves' hyperthyroidism that later progressed to Graves' ophthalmopathy.

Many counts were recorded for this clonotype. The chain's CDR3 is CASSDGKNSNQPQHF. CDR3 coding DNA: TGTGCCAGCAGTGATGGCAAGAATAGCAATCAGCCCCAGCATTTT. The chain recombines TRBV6-1 with TRBJ1-5, with D hard to call. V shed 3 bases and J shed 0 bases, with 9 bases lying between them. This CDR3 is 15 amino acids long. Germline CDR1 and CDR2: MNHNS and SASEGT.

This clonotype was seen at least ten times. The chain employs TRBV28 and TRBJ1-1; D perhaps matches TRBD1 (6 bases). Germline V gene lookup returns CDR1 MDHEN and CDR2 SYDVKM. CDR3 size: 14 residues. Between the trimmed V and J ends, which lost 3 bases and 1 base, there was a span of 9 bases. CDR3 in DNA: TGTGCCAGCAGTTTCTCGGACAGGAACACTGAAGCTTTCTTT. Protein: CASSFSDRNTEAFF.

The gene calls are TRBV29-1 and TRBJ1-1; a possible D gene is TRBD1 (6 bases). Between the trimmed V and J ends, which lost 0 bases and 0 bases, there was a span of 20 bases. CDR3 length: 18 residues. CDR1 is SQVTM and CDR2 is ANQGSEA in the germline V gene. The CDR3 protein is CSVEEFLPAGALNTEAFF. CDR3 bases: TGCAGCGTTGAAGAATTTCTCCCGGCAGGGGCTTTGAACACTGAAGCTTTCTTT.

This clonotype appeared many times. DNA of the CDR3: TGTGCCAGCAGCCAAAGCGGAGAGACCCAGTACTTC. This codes for CASSQSGETQYF. V usage is TRBV3-1 and J usage is TRBJ2-5; D is possibly TRBD2 (5 bases). V lost 2 bases and J lost 4, with 5 bases in between. This CDR3 is 12 amino acids long. From germline, CDR1 is LGHDT and CDR2 YNNKEL (reference sequence).

The table lists this clonotype with a count of one. The genes are TRBV20-1 and TRBJ1-2, with D perhaps matching TRBD1 (5 bases). Germline V gene sequence: CDR1 DFQATT, CDR2 SNEGSKA (reference sequence). The CDR3 runs to 17 residues. Trimming left V 1 base short and J 7 bases short, with 25 bases between. The CDR3 sequence is CSARAPELQGLSPGYTF. The CDR3 DNA reads TGCAGTGCTAGAGCCCCTGAGTTGCAGGGTTTATCCCCTGGCTACACCTTC.

There are many counts of this clonotype. The chain employs TRBV5-1 and TRBJ2-1, with D unclear. Germline CDR1 SGHRS, CDR2 YFSETQ. The CDR3 covers 13 residues. V was shortened by 2 bases and J by 6 bases, with 9 bases between the two germline ends. The CDR3 here is CASSFDVSNEQFF. The CDR3 coding sequence is TGCGCCAGCAGCTTCGACGTTAGCAATGAGCAGTTCTTC.

The chain employs TRBV27 and TRBJ1-5; D not certain. The V end was cut by 6 bases, the J end by 4 bases, with 10 bases between. Germline V gene data show CDR1 as MNHEY and CDR2 as SMNVEV (reference sequence). The CDR3 runs 13 residues. As DNA, the CDR3 is TGTGCCAGCAGCTCCGCCGGTAATCAGCCCCAGCATTTT. This sequence encodes CASSSAGNQPQHF.

At least ten counts were recorded for this clonotype. The CDR3 DNA is TGTGCCAGCTCACCGGGACAGGGTCTGAACGATTCACCCCTCCACTTT. Translating gives CASSPGQGLNDSPLHF. This chain joins TRBV18 and TRBJ1-6; 9 bases are shared with TRBD1. The germline V gene has CDR1 KGHSH and CDR2 LQKENI. The ends lost 3 bases at V and 8 bases at J; junction bases unmatched: 8. The CDR3 runs to 16 residues.

This clonotype was recorded many times. The CDR3 DNA follows: TGCAGCGTTGAGAGGGAGGAAGTTCAAGAGCAGTTCTTC. Translation: CSVEREEVQEQFF. V usage is TRBV29-1 and J usage is TRBJ2-1, with D possibly TRBD2 on 6 matching bases. This CDR3 spans 13 amino acids. Trimming shortened V by 3 bases and J by 10 bases, and 16 bases separated the two germline ends. Per germline, CDR1 SQVTM and CDR2 ANQGSEA.

Ten or more counts support this clonotype. The chain carries TRBV19 and TRBJ1-5; D gene ambiguous. In germline, CDR1 is LNHDA, CDR2 SQIVND (reference sequence). This CDR3 is 16 amino acids long. Trimming shortened V by 1 base and J by 3 bases, and 13 bases separated the two germline ends. The CDR3 region has the DNA TGTGCCAGTAGTATAGCAGGCGACGGTTACAATCAGCCCCAGCATTTT. Encoded protein: CASSIAGDGYNQPQHF. Drawing the rest from reference TRBV19 and TRBJ1-5, the complete variable domain is DGGITQSPKYLFRKEGQNVTLSCEQNLNHDAMYWYRQDPGQGLRLIYYSQIVNDFQKGDIAEGYSVSREKKESFPLTVTSAQKNPTAFYLCASSIAGDGYNQPQHFGDGTRLSIL.

The rearrangement uses TRBV7-9 and TRBJ2-2; TRBD1 agrees at 10 bases. CDR3 length: 17 amino acids. Germline CDR1 and CDR2: SEHNR and FQNEAQ (reference sequence). V shed 5 bases, J shed 4 bases, and the junction held 10 bases outside the gene matches. CDR3 DNA: TGTGCCAGCAGCCCGCCCCGGGACAGGGGTTCCACCGGGGAGCTGTTTTTT. It encodes CASSPPRDRGSTGELFF.

On this clonotype: At one of its ends the junction is not consistent with the germline gene, which may arise from a read error. The chain links TRBV3-1 to TRBJ1-1; 8 bases fit TRBD1. The CDR3 sequence is 16 residues long. Germline CDR1 is LGHDT and CDR2 is YNNKEL (reference sequence). The CDR3: CASSHGMDRDSTEASF. The CDR3, as DNA: TGTGCCAGCAGCCACGGGATGGACAGGGACTCCACTGAAGCTTCCTTT.

This clonotype appeared a few times. A read error may be the cause here, since a much bigger clone is one base away. The V call is TRBV27, the J call TRBJ1-1, with TRBD1 matching over 7 bases. Trimming removed 6 bases from V and 2 bases from J; junction bases left unmatched: 6. This CDR3 spans 14 amino acids. Looked up from germline, CDR1 is MNHEY and CDR2 is SMNVEV (reference sequence). For the CDR3, the DNA is TGTGCCAGCAGGTGGACAGGCGCCAACACTGAAGCTTTCTTT. This encodes CASRWTGANTEAFF.

This clonotype was counted a few times. The CDR3 loop reads CASSQSEGETQYF. The CDR3 DNA reads as TGCGCCAGCAGCCAATCCGAAGGGGAGACCCAGTACTTC. The J gene is TRBJ2-5, the V gene TRBV4-1, with unresolved D. The CDR3 runs 13 residues. Germline V gene sequence: CDR1 MGHRA, CDR2 YSYEKL. Trimming removed 2 bases at V and 5 bases at J, with 9 bases between.

This clonotype was counted many times. This chain uses TRBV3-1 with TRBJ2-1, with 10 bases aligning to TRBD2. Trimming cost V 4 bases and J 2 bases; bases outside gene matches: 5. The CDR3 consists of 16 residues. Germline loops: CDR1 LGHDT, CDR2 YNNKEL (reference sequence). The CDR3 nucleotides read TGTGCCAGCAGCCCGAATCTAGCGGGGGCCTACAATGAGCAGTTCTTC. Amino acids: CASSPNLAGAYNEQFF.

CDR3 in amino acids: CASKEGTSVTDTQYF. The CDR3 DNA reads TGTGCCAGCAAGGAAGGGACTAGCGTTACAGATACGCAGTATTTT. This sequence joins TRBV6-2 or TRBV6-3 and TRBJ2-3, with TRBD2 matching 10 bases. V was clipped by 7 bases and J by 3 bases; unmatched bases: 7. The CDR3 is made up of 15 amino acids. The germline gives CDR1 MNHEY, CDR2 SVGEGT.

This clonotype has ten or more counts. The J gene is TRBJ1-2, the V gene TRBV11-2; the D is unclear. Germline CDR1 reads SGHAT; CDR2 reads FQNNGV. The CDR3 contains 13 residues. With 7 bases removed from V and 4 bases from J, the gap between germline ends came to 13 bases. CDR3: CASTREGSYGYTF. The CDR3 coding sequence is TGTGCCAGCACCCGGGAAGGGAGCTATGGCTACACCTTC. The full variable domain, in which reference TRBV11-2 and TRBJ1-2 provide the parts outside the CDR3, is EAGVAQSPRYKIIEKRQSVAFWCNPISGHATLYWYQQILGQGPKLLIQFQNNGVVDDSQLPKDRFSAERLKGVDSTLKIQPAKLEDSAVYLCASTREGSYGYTFGSGTRLTVV.

The chain is built from TRBV4-1 and TRBJ2-5; TRBD2 matches at 7 bases. The V and J ends lost 1 base and 0 bases, in that order; junction bases with no gene match: 5. The CDR3 runs 16 residues. Germline CDR1 is MGHRA and CDR2 is YSYEKL. Written as DNA, the CDR3 is TGCGCCAGCAGCCAAGGTTATGGACTAGACCAAGAGACCCAGTACTTC. Protein: CASSQGYGLDQETQYF.

The table lists this clonotype with a few counts. The CDR3: CASSSGQIWGASSYEQYF. The CDR3 DNA follows: TGTGCCAGCAGCTCCGGACAGATTTGGGGGGCTAGCTCCTACGAGCAGTACTTC. The chain is built from TRBV11-2 and TRBJ2-7; D may match TRBD1 or TRBD2 (6 bases each). V lost 4 bases and J lost 0, with 22 bases in between. The germline gives CDR1 SGHAT, CDR2 FQNNGV. This CDR3 has 18 residues.

Ten or more counts support this clonotype. This chain connects TRBV11-3 to TRBJ2-3; D unresolved. V was trimmed by 2 bases and J by 5 bases, leaving 8 bases between them. Germline lookup yields CDR1 SGHNT and CDR2 YENEEA. The length of the CDR3 is 13 residues. The CDR3 DNA is TGTGCCAGCAGCTTATTGATGGGAGATACGCAGTATTTT. Translated: CASSLLMGDTQYF.